This T cell receptor (beta chain) stems from a study of CXCR3-negative and CXCR3-positive naive CD8 T cells. Study results and caveats: Greater hydrophobicity was found in TRB CDR3s of CXCR3-positive naive cells than of CXCR3-negative naive cells.

Researchers sorted more than 250,000 cells of each CD8+ T cell subset in triplicate. Within the CD8+ T cell compartment, naive cells were CD45RO-CCR7+CD27+CD95-. UMI-labeled 5' RACE TRB cDNA libraries were prepared from the cells. TCRdb re-called the 5' RACE reads and shows each CDR3 protein once, DNA omitted. The sample totals over 55,000 distinct CDR3 sequences. As for this clonotype: The target antigen is unknown.

This CDR3 contains 13 residues. Germline values: CDR1 SEHNR, CDR2 FQNEAQ (reference sequence). The TCR originated in a human donor in good health. Some clones in this sample may be carry-over from other donors' samples. V gene TRBV7-9 combines with J gene TRBJ1-2; TCRdb calls TRBD1, which cannot be checked without DNA. The material sequenced was naive CXCR3+ CD8+ T cells from blood. Subset described: CD45RO-CCR7+CD27+CD95- naive CD8+ T cells expressing CXCR3 (TNR3+). The chain's CDR3 is CASSPRTGYGYTF.